These T cell receptor beta chains were read from a single sample in a study of shared clonotypes between healthy human individuals. Assay: immunoSEQ multiplex PCR; the TCRdb copy retains only in-frame clones and omits some. The sample yields about 2.2 million clones, around 93% seen once. The sequenced material came from naive CD8+ T cells from PBMCs. These receptors were collected from a man aged 18 to 30 in good health. Some clones in this sample may be carry-over from other donors' samples. The CDR3 runs from the conserved cysteine through the conserved F or W. Each record gives: J gene, clone size, D gene, V gene, CDR3 protein, CDR3 DNA. The D gene is left open where the match is weak. Size values are once, few and many counts, or a class for expanded clones, and some rows have none.

TRBJ2-3	-	-	TRBV5-1	CASSLVPITDTQYF	TGCGCCAGCAGCTTGGTCCCTATCACAGATACGCAGTATTTT
TRBJ1-5	-	-	TRBV10-1	CASSAGGESQPQHF	TGCGCCAGCAGTGCGGGGGGCGAGAGTCAGCCCCAGCATTTT
TRBJ2-7	-	-	TRBV28	CASRRWGGEQYF	TGTGCCAGCAGGAGGTGGGGAGGCGAGCAGTACTTC
TRBJ2-1	-	TRBD2	TRBV9	CASSANLVAGGPYNEQFF	TGTGCCAGCAGCGCGAACCTCGTAGCGGGAGGCCCCTACAATGAGCAGTTCTTC
TRBJ1-1	-	-	TRBV28	CASSLSGDTEAFF	TGTGCCAGCAGTTTATCGGGTGACACTGAAGCTTTCTTT
TRBJ2-1	-	TRBD2	TRBV4-3	CASSHGLGSYNEQFF	TGCGCCAGCAGCCACGGACTAGGATCATACAATGAGCAGTTCTTC
TRBJ2-2	once	TRBD2	TRBV5-6	CASSLASGSRTGELFF	TGTGCCAGCAGCTTAGCTAGCGGGAGCAGGACCGGGGAGCTGTTTTTT
TRBJ1-1	-	-	TRBV19	CATLGGSTEAFF	TGTGCCACCCTCGGCGGGAGTACTGAAGCTTTCTTT
TRBJ2-3	-	-	TRBV27	CASSLTRADTQYF	TGTGCCAGCAGTTTAACCAGGGCAGATACGCAGTATTTT
TRBJ1-1	-	-	TRBV29-1	CSVAHSKAFF	TGCAGCGTTGCCCACAGCAAAGCTTTCTTT
TRBJ2-5	-	-	TRBV4-3	CASSQHLGQEETQYF	TGCGCCAGCAGCCAACACCTGGGGCAAGAAGAGACCCAGTACTTC
TRBJ1-1	few	-	TRBV9	CASSMLLRGNTEAFF	TGTGCCAGCAGCATGCTTCTCCGGGGGAACACTGAAGCTTTCTTT
TRBJ2-1	-	TRBD1	TRBV11-1	CASTLTPGQSYNEQFF	TGTGCCAGCACCTTAACTCCGGGACAGTCCTACAATGAGCAGTTCTTC
TRBJ2-7	-	TRBD2	TRBV13	CASSSTSGRALNEWNEQYF	TGTGCCAGCAGCTCCACTAGCGGGAGGGCCCTCAATGAGTGGAACGAGCAGTACTTC
TRBJ1-2	few	TRBD1	TRBV12-5	CASGSRTGGGGYTF	TGTGCTAGTGGTTCTCGGACAGGGGGAGGCGGCTACACCTTC
TRBJ1-1	-	-	TRBV4-1	CASSTTYRLKDTEAFF	TGCGCCAGCAGCACCACCTACAGGTTAAAAGACACTGAAGCTTTCTTT
TRBJ1-1	-	-	TRBV5-1	CASSLSGVVTEAFF	TGCGCCAGCAGCTTGTCAGGAGTGGTCACTGAAGCTTTCTTT
TRBJ1-1	once	TRBD1	TRBV9	CASSVAGTANTEAFF	TGTGCCAGCAGCGTAGCCGGGACAGCGAACACTGAAGCTTTCTTT
TRBJ1-2	once	-	TRBV7-9	CASSLRGQRLSDGYTF	TGTGCCAGCAGCTTGCGAGGACAACGGCTGTCAGATGGCTACACCTTC
TRBJ2-7	-	TRBD1	TRBV5-1	CASSWGQGPYEQYF	TGCGCCAGCAGCTGGGGACAGGGACCCTACGAGCAGTACTTC
TRBJ2-1	once	-	TRBV28	CASTPRVLNEQFF	TGTGCCAGCACCCCGCGGGTCCTTAATGAGCAGTTCTTC
TRBJ2-4	-	TRBD1	TRBV28	CASSLAGGVGKNIQYF	TGTGCCAGCAGTTTAGCAGGGGGCGTAGGCAAAAACATTCAGTACTTC
TRBJ1-2	-	-	TRBV6-1	CASSEGASRASGYTF	TGTGCCAGCAGTGAAGGGGCGAGCAGGGCGTCAGGCTACACCTTC
TRBJ1-1	-	-	TRBV6-5	CASSQGGIFGAFF	TGTGCCAGCAGCCAGGGTGGTATATTCGGAGCTTTCTTT
TRBJ1-5	-	-	TRBV19	CASTIGRNPGQPQHF	TGTGCCAGTACCATCGGACGGAACCCGGGGCAGCCCCAGCATTTT
TRBJ2-7	-	-	TRBV4-3	CASSQARQDEQYF	TGCGCCAGCAGCCAAGCGAGACAGGACGAGCAGTACTTC
TRBJ1-2	-	-	TRBV6-4	CASSDVGPGDLRGYTF	TGTGCCAGCAGTGACGTAGGTCCAGGGGATTTGAGGGGCTACACCTTC
TRBJ2-7	-	-	TRBV28	CATEFHEQYF	TGTGCCACCGAATTTCACGAGCAGTACTTC
TRBJ2-1	-	-	TRBV19	CASSIGQDPTYNEQFF	TGTGCCAGTAGTATAGGACAGGACCCTACCTACAATGAGCAGTTCTTC